This TCR beta chain comes out of a study of blood T cells in healthy people across ages (dated by TCRdb to between 2015 and 2016). Broadly, across the study: In model experiments, template switching captured about one uniquely barcoded TCR beta cDNA molecule for every two T cells. The study measured age-related changes in TCR beta repertoire diversity using deep sequencing normalized with unique cDNA molecular identifiers. Donors were grouped into four age groups: young (average approximately 15 years), middle-aged (around 39), aged (62) and long-lived (just over 80). Donors of different ages were randomly distributed across sequencing lanes to avoid experimental bias. Using the same blood draw, the study looked at two additional independent replicas of 1 million unique cDNA reads for two donors, one aged 18 to 29 and the other aged 80 or older. Here is what the overall study found, with its caveats: The percentage of naive T cells measured by flow cytometry correlated strongly with observed TCR beta diversity. Estimates of total diversity based on one million sequenced T cells were regarded as lower bounds and as underestimates. As age increased, observed TCR beta diversity per million T cells dropped in a roughly linear way, and a significant reduction was already evident by age 40. Bulk unsorted PBMC profiling prevented conclusive comparison of naive and antigen-experienced compartments. Because donor CMV infection status was unknown, age-related changes in expanded clonotypes were potentially confounded. Compared with the aged group, the long-lived group had more naive CD4+ T cells, fewer expanded clones and increased TCR diversity, suggesting age selection.

Donors were about 36 systemically healthy Caucasian individuals from Russia aged roughly 6 to 95 years. Each donor gave 9 to 10 milliliters of peripheral blood, collected into EDTA-treated Vacutainer tubes. PBMCs were isolated by Ficoll-Paque density-gradient centrifugation, with at least 6.5 million obtained per sample. Trizol reagent was used to extract total RNA from PBMCs, with at least 6 micrograms per sample. For every donor, an aliquot of PBMCs went through flow cytometry to measure the percentages of naive CD45RAhigh/CD27high T cells. The V end loses 1 base and the J end loses 4 bases, and a stretch of 16 bases separates them. From cysteine to phenylalanine, the CDR3 is 15 amino acids long. Only the CDR3 DNA stays, 45 bases, in frame from base 1. Sequences DFQATT (CDR1) and SNEGSKA (CDR2) are obtained from the germline V gene (reference sequence). Libraries were constructed by 5' RACE. These reads were obtained on an Illumina HiSeq 2500. The second PCR ran for roughly 6 to 11 cycles and used a J-beta primer mix along with a sample-barcoded 5' primer. A template-switch 5' adaptor carrying 12 random nucleotides introduced a unique molecular identifier onto each TCR beta cDNA molecule. At least 3 million CDR3-containing paired-end reads were obtained from each sample. First-strand cDNA synthesis was performed from all RNA using the Mint cDNA synthesis kit, with priming by a TRBC-specific oligonucleotide. Following uracil-DNA glycosylase treatment, a first 18-cycle PCR with universal primers M1SS and BC2_uni_R was performed on all cDNA. On the study's bioinformatics: For normalization, 1 million high-quality reads were randomly selected from each sample, with every read carrying a distinct molecular identifier. Instead of being binned into consensus sequences, reads that shared molecular identifiers were thrown out. CDR3 identification, clonotype clustering and error correction used MiTCR with a Q25 quality threshold and the strictest error-elimination algorithm. A nonparametric unseen species model with Euler transformation was used to estimate a lower bound on total TCR beta diversity. TCRdb reprocessed the public reads (quality trimming at Q25 with fastp, clone calling with MiXCR) and kept in-frame beta chains. Under each unique CDR3 protein, matching rows form one entry showing the most common genes and DNA. Clone size and V and J calls follow TCRdb, not the original study. A total of approximately 690,000 distinct CDR3 sequences appear in this sample, around 54% of them only once. The ten largest clones add up to approximately 37% of the sample.

Points on this clonotype: Its antigen has not been determined. No base quality values were provided; no much bigger clone lies one nucleotide off.

The sample consisted of blood. The chain employs TRBV20-1 and TRBJ2-5; TRBD2 is perhaps the D gene, given 6 matching bases. The sequence derives from a man aged 60 to 69 in good health. In nucleotide form, the sequence is TGCAGTGCTAGAGGTCAGGGAGGTCGAGTAGAGACCCAGTACTTC. It encodes CSARGQGGRVETQYF.